This is a list of T cell receptor beta chains from one sample in a study of glioma-infiltrating T cells. TCRdb reprocessed the multiplex PCR reads with MiXCR, giving one entry per CDR3 protein. The table includes approximately 110,000 distinct CDR3 sequences, more than 20% detected once. Sequencing was done on a sample of glioma tissue, nonneoplastic brain tissue, or PBMCs (not recorded which). Receptors originate from a human donor with low-grade glioma or glioblastoma, undergoing nonglioma brain surgery, or in good health (not recorded which). Each CDR3 is given with its conserved first and last residue. A D gene is named only where the DNA matches it firmly. Expanded clones get a size class; other rows say once, few or many, or leave the size out.

J	size	length	V	D	CDR3	DNA
TRBJ1-2	many	15	TRBV4-3	TRBD1	CASSQVGTDVYGYTF	TGCGCCAGCAGCCAAGTAGGGACAGACGTCTATGGCTACACCTTC
TRBJ1-1	many	15	TRBV2	TRBD1	CASSGQGAYNTEAFF	TGTGCCAGCAGTGGGCAGGGGGCTTATAACACTGAAGCTTTCTTT
TRBJ2-5	NA	12	TRBV14	NA	CASSQGHPHLHF	TGTGCCAGCAGCCAAGGACACCCACACCTCCACTTC
TRBJ2-7	many	13	TRBV19	NA	CASSPDSRYEQYF	TGTGCCAGTAGTCCTGACAGTCGCTACGAGCAGTACTTC
TRBJ1-5	many	14	TRBV24-1	NA	CATSPEYSNQPQHF	TGTGCCACCAGCCCCGAGTATAGCAATCAGCCCCAGCATTTT
TRBJ2-5	many	14	TRBV7-8	NA	CASSPPLSIIAQYF	TGTGCCAGCAGCCCCCCCTTGAGTATCATCGCCCAGTACTTC
TRBJ2-3	many	16	TRBV12-3/TRBV12-4	TRBD1	CASSFSGQGFTDTQYF	TGTGCCAGCAGCTTTTCGGGACAGGGGTTTACAGATACGCAGTATTTT
TRBJ1-2	many	13	TRBV29-1	NA	CSVRTGGGYGYTF	TGCAGCGTTCGGACCGGGGGTGGATATGGCTACACCTTC
TRBJ1-1	many	12	TRBV29-1	NA	CSAPGGNAEAFF	TGCAGCGCGCCCGGAGGAAATGCTGAAGCTTTCTTT
TRBJ2-5	many	14	TRBV6-1	TRBD1	CASSTPGQLETQYF	TGTGCCAGCAGTACCCCGGGACAGCTAGAGACCCAGTACTTC